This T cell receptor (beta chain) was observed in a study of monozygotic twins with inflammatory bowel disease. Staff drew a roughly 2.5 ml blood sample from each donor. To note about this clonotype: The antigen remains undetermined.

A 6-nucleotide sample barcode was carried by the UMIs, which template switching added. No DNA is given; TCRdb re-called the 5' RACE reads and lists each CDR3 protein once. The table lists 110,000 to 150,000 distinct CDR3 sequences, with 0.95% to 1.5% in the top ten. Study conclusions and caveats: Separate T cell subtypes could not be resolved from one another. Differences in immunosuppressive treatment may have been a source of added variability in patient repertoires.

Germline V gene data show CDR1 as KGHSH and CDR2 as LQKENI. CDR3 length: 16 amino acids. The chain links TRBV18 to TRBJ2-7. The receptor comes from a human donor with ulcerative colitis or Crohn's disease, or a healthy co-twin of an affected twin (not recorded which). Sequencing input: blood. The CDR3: CASSPIDVPSSYEQYF.